A selection of T cell receptor beta chains follows, all from one sample in a study of technical replicates of blood from a handful of donors. Produced via immunoSEQ multiplex PCR; TCRdb's table is partial and in-frame only. The sample yields tens of thousands of clones, 93% seen once. Sequencing was done on a sample of T cells isolated from PBMCs. Receptor source: a human donor in good health. Each CDR3 is given with its conserved first and last residue. D genes are given only for firm matches. Clone size is given for some rows only: seen once, a few or many times, or a class if the clone is expanded.

-	TRBV2	TRBJ1-2	-	CASSDGEDYGYTF	TGTGCCAGCAGTGACGGGGAAGACTATGGCTACACCTTC
-	TRBV7-9	TRBJ1-5	-	CASSLWDKDQPQHF	TGTGCCAGCAGTCTTTGGGACAAAGATCAGCCCCAGCATTTT
-	TRBV11-3	TRBJ2-1	-	CASSQVAGSNEQFF	TGTGCCAGCAGCCAGGTCGCGGGATCGAATGAGCAGTTCTTC
-	TRBV19	TRBJ2-7	-	CASSPTRSLTYEQYF	TGTGCCAGTAGTCCGACTCGTTCCCTTACCTACGAGCAGTACTTC
once	TRBV18	TRBJ1-5	-	CASSPFDLGGNQPQHF	TGTGCCAGCTCACCATTCGACCTAGGGGGCAATCAGCCCCAGCATTTT
-	TRBV2	TRBJ2-1	TRBD2	CASILAGGLGYNEQFF	TGTGCCAGCATCCTAGCGGGAGGGCTAGGTTACAATGAGCAGTTCTTC
-	TRBV27	TRBJ2-7	TRBD2	CASSLTSGNLYEQYF	TGTGCCAGCAGCCTGACTAGCGGGAATCTCTACGAGCAGTACTTC
-	TRBV29-1	TRBJ1-2	-	CSVEDGYTF	TGCAGCGTGGAGGATGGCTACACCTTC
-	TRBV27	TRBJ2-3	TRBD2	CASSLEWAGGTDTQYF	TGTGCCAGCAGTTTAGAGTGGGCGGGGGGGACAGATACGCAGTATTTT
few	TRBV2	TRBJ1-3	TRBD1	CASGQGYSGNTIYF	TGTGCCAGCGGACAGGGGTATAGTGGAAACACCATATATTTT
-	TRBV14	TRBJ2-1	-	CASSAWTVSGQQFF	TGTGCCAGCAGCGCTTGGACAGTAAGCGGACAGCAGTTCTTC
-	TRBV27	TRBJ2-1	-	CASSRDSPSYNEQFF	TGTGCCAGCAGCAGGGACTCACCTTCCTACAATGAGCAGTTCTTC
-	TRBV30	TRBJ1-2	TRBD1	CAWSITQGADGYTF	TGTGCCTGGAGTATTACACAGGGGGCGGACGGCTACACCTTC
-	TRBV6-1	TRBJ1-2	-	CASSEEGRAHGYTF	TGTGCCAGCAGTGAAGAAGGCAGGGCCCATGGCTACACCTTC
-	TRBV30	TRBJ1-1	-	CAWSSNSQTTFF	TGTGCCTGGAGTTCAAATAGTCAAACGACTTTCTTT